One sample yielded the 26 T cell receptor beta chains listed below, sequenced in a study of response to subunit inactivated influenza vaccine. From the RT-PCR reads, TCRdb called clonotypes with MiXCR, one entry per CDR3 protein. Seen here are a few hundred thousand distinct CDR3 sequences, 14% observed once, and the top ten hold 8.5% to 14%. Specimen: PBMCs from blood, collected 12 days after vaccination. The receptors derive from a man aged 45-65 years who received an inactivated influenza vaccine.

The J gene is TRBJ2-2, the V gene TRBV20-1; maybe TRBD1 (6 bases). The CDR3 is 14 amino acids. The V gene lost 4 bases and the J gene lost 4 bases, with 13 bases spanning the gap. CDR1 is DFQATT and CDR2 is SNEGSKA in the germline V gene (reference sequence). The CDR3 DNA reads as TGCAGTGCTACACCAGGGGTAGGCACCGGGGAGCTGTTTTTT. This gives the protein CSATPGVGTGELFF.

J is TRBJ2-7 and V is TRBV20-1; D gene uncertain. Per germline, CDR1 DFQATT and CDR2 SNEGSKA (reference sequence). Trimming cost V 0 bases and J 6 bases, with 6 bases left between them. The CDR3 is made up of 11 amino acids. The CDR3 spells CSAREDAEQYF. In DNA, the CDR3 is TGCAGTGCTAGAGAGGACGCCGAGCAGTACTTC.

This chain uses TRBV10-3 with TRBJ2-2, with D hard to call. V shed 4 bases and J shed 3 bases, with 9 bases lying between them. The CDR3 extends over 14 amino acids. CDR1 and CDR2 from the germline V gene are ENHRY and SYGVKD. The CDR3 region is CAISGEAHTGELFF. DNA for the CDR3: TGTGCCATCAGTGGTGAAGCTCACACCGGGGAGCTGTTTTTT.

The genes are TRBV20-1 and TRBJ2-5; the match to TRBD2 covers 12 bases. After removal of 5 bases from V and 2 bases from J, the junction contained 6 bases not matched to a gene. This CDR3 region has 15 residues. CDR1 and CDR2 from the germline V gene are DFQATT and SNEGSKA (reference sequence). CDR3 loop: CSAGGLAGLQETQYF. The CDR3 DNA reads as TGCAGTGCTGGCGGACTAGCGGGACTACAAGAGACCCAGTACTTC.

There are many counts of this clonotype. The CDR3: CATSDGYNSPLHF. As DNA, the CDR3 is TGTGCCACCAGCGACGGATATAATTCACCCCTCCACTTT. The chain employs TRBV15 and TRBJ1-6; D gene ambiguous. The V gene's germline CDR1 is LNHNV and CDR2 YYDKDF (reference sequence). This CDR3 has 13 residues. Trimming cost V 5 bases and J 4 bases, with 6 bases left between them.

The genes are TRBV7-9 and TRBJ2-7; the match to TRBD1 covers 11 bases. The J segment lost 5 bases and the V segment lost 8 bases, leaving 11 bases of the junction unmatched. CDR1 and CDR2 from the germline V gene are SEHNR and FQNEAQ (reference sequence). The CDR3 is 15 residues long. CDR3 in amino acids: CASAGQGGKQDEQYF. DNA of the CDR3: TGTGCCAGCGCGGGACAGGGGGGAAAGCAGGACGAGCAGTACTTC.

This clonotype was detected a few times. The CDR3 region is CASSYRAGNTIYF. The CDR3 coding sequence is TGTGCCAGCAGTTACAGGGCTGGAAACACCATATATTTT. The chain uses TRBV12-3 or TRBV12-4 and TRBJ1-3, with D maybe TRBD1 (6 bases). This CDR3 is 13 amino acids long. With 4 bases removed from V and 2 bases from J, the gap between germline ends came to 6 bases.

This clonotype was observed at least ten times. The rearrangement joins TRBV20-1 to TRBJ1-6, with 9 positions matching TRBD1. The germline CDR1 and CDR2 sequences are DFQATT and SNEGSKA (reference sequence). The CDR3 covers 17 residues. V lost 1 base, J lost 1 base, and 5 bases stayed unmatched. The CDR3 here is CSARARGQGSYNSPLHF. DNA of the CDR3: TGCAGTGCTAGAGCCCGGGGACAGGGATCCTATAATTCACCCCTCCACTTT.

This clonotype was counted between two and nine times. The V call is TRBV6-1, the J call TRBJ1-2; D gene uncertain. This CDR3 has 12 residues. CDR1 MNHNS and CDR2 SASEGT come from the germline V gene. The V and J ends lost 8 bases and 6 bases respectively, with 13 bases between them. The CDR3 sequence is CASRFTRHGYTF. CDR3 coding DNA: TGTGCCAGCCGCTTTACCCGACATGGCTACACCTTC.

The chain joins TRBV20-1 to TRBJ1-2; 7 nucleotides align to TRBD1. Unmatched junction bases numbered 11, after V lost 7 bases and J lost 6 bases. Per the germline V gene, CDR1 is DFQATT and CDR2 is SNEGSKA (reference sequence). This CDR3 has 13 amino acids. CDR3 nucleotides: TGCAGTGGGACGACAGGGTTGACAAATGGCTACACCTTC. Translating gives CSGTTGLTNGYTF.

This clonotype was seen only a few times. The CDR3: CASSLSGTGWGEQFF. As DNA, the CDR3 is TGTGCCAGCAGCTTATCCGGGACAGGGTGGGGTGAGCAGTTCTTC. The J gene is TRBJ2-1, the V gene TRBV7-8, with 9 bases lining up with TRBD1. J was trimmed by 9 bases and V by 2 bases; bases with no gene match: 8. CDR3 length: 15 residues. Germline lookup yields CDR1 SGHVS and CDR2 FQNEAQ.

This clonotype was seen ten or more times. This rearrangement joins TRBV5-1 to TRBJ2-1; 7 bases match TRBD2. CDR1 is SGHRS and CDR2 is YFSETQ in the germline V gene. The CDR3 runs 15 residues. V lost 1 base, J lost 4 bases, and 5 bases stayed unmatched. The CDR3 DNA is TGCGCCAGCAGCTTGAGCGGGAATTCTTACAATGAGCAGTTCTTC. This gives the protein CASSLSGNSYNEQFF.

V usage is TRBV11-2 and J usage is TRBJ2-1, with 8 positions matching TRBD2. The V segment lost 2 bases and the J segment 3 bases; nucleotides outside the gene matches: 6. Germline loops: CDR1 SGHAT, CDR2 FQNNGV. The CDR3 runs 16 residues. CDR3 DNA sequence: TGTGCCAGCAGCTTATCGCGGGGGGTGGTCTACAATGAGCAGTTCTTC. Residues: CASSLSRGVVYNEQFF.

This chain joins TRBV6-2 or TRBV6-3 and TRBJ2-3, with 11 bases that match TRBD2. The V gene end was trimmed by 6 bases and the J gene end by 1 base; junction bases not matched to a gene: 6. In germline, CDR1 is MNHEY, CDR2 SVGEGT. This CDR3 has 16 residues. DNA for the CDR3: TGTGCCAGCAGGCCTAGCGGGAGGATTGGCACAGATACGCAGTATTTT. This translates into CASRPSGRIGTDTQYF.

This clonotype has only a few counts. This chain uses TRBV10-3 with TRBJ2-7; D is unresolved. The V gene's germline CDR1 is ENHRY and CDR2 SYGVKD. Trimming removed 4 bases from V and 0 bases from J, with 10 bases in between. This CDR3 has 14 residues. CDR3 DNA: TGTGCCATCAGTGGTCCGGTCAGCTCCTACGAGCAGTACTTC. Its translation is CAISGPVSSYEQYF.

This clonotype was detected only a few times. The chain recombines TRBV5-6 with TRBJ2-7, with 7 bases lining up with TRBD1. Trimming cost V 7 bases and J 0 bases; bases outside gene matches: 7. The CDR3 is 14 residues long. Germline V lookup: CDR1 SGHDT, CDR2 YYEEEE. The DNA for the CDR3 is TGTGCCAGCGGACGACAGGGAAGCTCCTACGAGCAGTACTTC. This gives the protein CASGRQGSSYEQYF.

The chain has TRBV23-1 and TRBJ1-1; 9 bases map to TRBD1. TRBV23-1 is assigned to the ORF class and has an uncertain function. J gave up 4 bases and V 5 bases, and 8 bases lay outside the gene matches. CDR3 length equals 15 residues. The CDR3 nucleotides read TGCGCCAGCAGTTGGGACAGGGTTACCAGCACTGAAGCTTTCTTT. This codes for CASSWDRVTSTEAFF.

Ten or more counts support this clonotype. V is TRBV4-3 and J is TRBJ1-2, with D unclear. Germline assignment: CDR1 LGHNA and CDR2 YSLEER. Trimming removed 1 base from V and 0 bases from J, with 6 bases in between. This CDR3 region has 14 residues. The CDR3 reads CASSQGSSNYGYTF. The CDR3 bases are TGCGCCAGCAGCCAAGGGTCATCTAACTATGGCTACACCTTC.

The table lists this clonotype with a few counts. This chain uses TRBV12-3 or TRBV12-4 with TRBJ1-1, with TRBD1 matching 9 bases. The CDR3 consists of 15 residues. The ends lost 5 bases at V and 1 base at J; junction bases unmatched: 5. The DNA for the CDR3 is TGTGCCAGCAGTACGACAGGGGGTTCGAACACTGAAGCTTTCTTT. This codes for CASSTTGGSNTEAFF.

V and J are TRBV21-1 and TRBJ2-7; the D segment call TRBD2 is taken from the table without a DNA check. TRBV21-1 is deemed a pseudogene. CDR3 length: 16 amino acids. DNA of the CDR3: TGTGCCAGCCTTGCGACTAGCGGGGGGGCTATATACGAGCAGTACTTC. It translates to CASLATSGGAIYEQYF.

V usage is TRBV11-2 and J usage is TRBJ2-1; D gene uncertain. This CDR3 is built from 14 residues. With 0 bases removed from V and 6 bases from J, the gap between germline ends came to 9 bases. Germline V gene sequence: CDR1 SGHAT, CDR2 FQNNGV. CDR3 in DNA: TGTGCCAGCAGCTTAGAACGGGTTGGCAATGAGCAGTTCTTC. Its protein product is CASSLERVGNEQFF.

The V and J genes are TRBV6-2 or TRBV6-3 and TRBJ2-2; D remains unclear. V was cut by 6 bases and J by 7 bases, with 15 bases left in between. The germline gives CDR1 MNHEY, CDR2 SVGEGT. There are 14 residues in the CDR3. The CDR3 region is CASRPTLLGGELFF. The CDR3 coding sequence is TGTGCCAGCAGGCCAACGCTCCTCGGCGGGGAGCTGTTTTTT.

This sequence joins TRBV3-1 and TRBJ2-7; D unresolved. The length of the CDR3 is 12 residues. Germline loops: CDR1 LGHDT, CDR2 YNNKEL (reference sequence). Trimming left V 1 base short and J 6 bases short, with 7 bases between. The CDR3 loop is CASSQVPLEQYF. The CDR3 DNA reads as TGTGCCAGCAGCCAAGTCCCTCTCGAGCAGTACTTC.

The gene calls are TRBV5-1 and TRBJ1-3, with unresolved D. The CDR3 loop spans 15 amino acids. Germline lookup yields CDR1 SGHRS and CDR2 YFSETQ. With 0 bases removed from V and 0 bases from J, the gap between germline ends came to 7 bases. The CDR3 loop is CASSLDTSSGNTIYF. CDR3 DNA sequence: TGCGCCAGCAGCTTGGACACGAGCTCTGGAAACACCATATATTTT.

The CDR3 DNA follows: TGTGCCAGCAGTAAAAGGGGAATAGAGACCCAGTACTTC. Its protein is CASSKRGIETQYF. This chain connects TRBV2 to TRBJ2-5, with D possibly being TRBD1 (5 bases). Trimming took off 5 bases at V and 4 bases at J, with 11 bases between the two ends. The CDR3 extends over 13 amino acids. Germline lookup yields CDR1 SNHLY and CDR2 FYNNEI.

The V call is TRBV24-1, the J call TRBJ2-3, with 13 bases lining up with TRBD2. Unmatched junction bases numbered 9, after V lost 3 bases and J lost 4 bases. Germline V CDR1 and CDR2: KGHDR, SFDVKD. CDR3 length equals 18 residues. CDR3: CATSDPKTSGGSPDTQYF. As DNA, the CDR3 is TGTGCCACCAGTGATCCCAAGACTAGCGGGGGGAGCCCAGATACGCAGTATTTT.